This T cell receptor beta chain stems from a study of T cells in Graves' hyperthyroidism and ophthalmopathy. The study, taken as a whole, reports: Blood also contained most expanded thyroid clonotypes above 0.001.

The ends lost 5 bases at V and 6 bases at J; junction bases unmatched: 12. The germline gives CDR1 DFQATT, CDR2 SNEGSKA (reference sequence). There are 16 residues in the CDR3. This clonotype showed up just a few times. Its antigen is undetermined. TCR beta CDR3 regions were amplified from RNA. First-round RT-PCR targeting the TCR CDR3 was performed with the HTBI primer set. MiXCR, run by TCRdb on the multiplex PCR reads, gives a single entry per CDR3 protein. The sample shows fewer than 750,000 distinct CDR3 sequences, 14% of them seen only once. Not enrolled were patients with uncontrolled infection, other autoimmune disease, pregnancy or lactation. Extraction of PBMCs used 8.5 to 10 ml of fresh peripheral blood.

This TCR derives from a woman in her fifties or sixties with Graves' ophthalmopathy. The chain uses TRBV20-1 and TRBJ2-1, with TRBD2 identical over 11 bases. Material: blood. CDR3 in DNA: TGCAGTGCTTCCCCCGGGGCTAGCGGGAGGCGCAATGAGCAGTTCTTC. Protein sequence: CSASPGASGRRNEQFF.